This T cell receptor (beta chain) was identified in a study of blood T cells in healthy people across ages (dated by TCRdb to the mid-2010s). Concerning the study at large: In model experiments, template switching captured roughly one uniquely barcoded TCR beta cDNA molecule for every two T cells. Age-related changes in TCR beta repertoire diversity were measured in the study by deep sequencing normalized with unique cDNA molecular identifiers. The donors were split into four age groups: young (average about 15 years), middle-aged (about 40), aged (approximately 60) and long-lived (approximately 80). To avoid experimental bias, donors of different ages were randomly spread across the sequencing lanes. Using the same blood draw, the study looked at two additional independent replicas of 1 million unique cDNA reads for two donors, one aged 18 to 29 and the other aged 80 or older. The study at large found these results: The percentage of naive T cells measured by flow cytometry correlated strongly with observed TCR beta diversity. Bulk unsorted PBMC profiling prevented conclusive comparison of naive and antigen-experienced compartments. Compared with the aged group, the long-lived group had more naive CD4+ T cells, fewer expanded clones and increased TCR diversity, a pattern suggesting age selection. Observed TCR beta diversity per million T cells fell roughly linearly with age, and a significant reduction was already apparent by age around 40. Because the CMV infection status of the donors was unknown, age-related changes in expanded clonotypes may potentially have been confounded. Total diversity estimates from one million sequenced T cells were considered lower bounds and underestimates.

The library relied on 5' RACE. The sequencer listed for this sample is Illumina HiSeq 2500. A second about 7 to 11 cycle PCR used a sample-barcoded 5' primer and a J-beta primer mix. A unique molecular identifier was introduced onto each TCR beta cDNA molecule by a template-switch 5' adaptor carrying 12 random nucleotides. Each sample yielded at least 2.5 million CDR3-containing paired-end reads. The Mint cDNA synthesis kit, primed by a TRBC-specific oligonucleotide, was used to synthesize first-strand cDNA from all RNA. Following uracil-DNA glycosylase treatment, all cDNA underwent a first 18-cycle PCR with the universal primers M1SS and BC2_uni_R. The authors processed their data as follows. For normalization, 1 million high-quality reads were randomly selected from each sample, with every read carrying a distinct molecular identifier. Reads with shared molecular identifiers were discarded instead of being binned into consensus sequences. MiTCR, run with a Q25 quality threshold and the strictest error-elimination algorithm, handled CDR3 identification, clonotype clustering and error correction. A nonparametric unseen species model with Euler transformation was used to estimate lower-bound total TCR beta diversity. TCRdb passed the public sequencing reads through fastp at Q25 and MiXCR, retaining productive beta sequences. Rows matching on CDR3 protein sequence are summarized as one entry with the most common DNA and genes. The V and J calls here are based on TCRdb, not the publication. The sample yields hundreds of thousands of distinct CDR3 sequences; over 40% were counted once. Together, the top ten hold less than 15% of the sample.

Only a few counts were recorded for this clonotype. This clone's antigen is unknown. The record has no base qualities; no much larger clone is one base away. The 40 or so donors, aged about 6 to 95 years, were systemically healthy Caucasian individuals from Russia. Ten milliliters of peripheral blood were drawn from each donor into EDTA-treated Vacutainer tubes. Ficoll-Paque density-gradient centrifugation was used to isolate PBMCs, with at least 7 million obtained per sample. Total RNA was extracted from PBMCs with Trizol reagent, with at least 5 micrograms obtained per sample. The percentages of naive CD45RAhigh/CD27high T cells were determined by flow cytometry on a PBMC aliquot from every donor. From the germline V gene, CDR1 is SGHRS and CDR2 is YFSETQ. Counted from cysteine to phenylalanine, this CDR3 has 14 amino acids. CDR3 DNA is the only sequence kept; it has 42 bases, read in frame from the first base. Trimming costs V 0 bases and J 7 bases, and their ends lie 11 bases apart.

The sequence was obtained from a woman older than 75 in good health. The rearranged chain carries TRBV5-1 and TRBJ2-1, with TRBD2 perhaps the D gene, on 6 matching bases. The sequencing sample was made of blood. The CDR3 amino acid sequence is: CASSLDTSRNEQFF. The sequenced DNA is TGCGCCAGCAGCTTGGATACTAGCCGAAATGAGCAGTTCTTC.